The 2 T cell receptor beta chains given below trace back to one sample, sequenced in a study of T cells expressing NK-cell markers. TCRdb re-called the 5' RACE reads, yielding one record per CDR3 amino acid sequence without DNA. The sample's table shows about 160,000 distinct CDR3 sequences. Specimen: blood T cells: a sorted CD56 or NKG2C T cell subset, CD4+ or CD8+ T cells, or bulk PBMC T cells (not recorded which). These receptors all come from a man aged 18-70 years in good health.

The V gene is TRBV11-1, the J gene TRBJ2-7; the D call from TCRdb, TRBD1, cannot be confirmed without DNA. The V gene's germline CDR1 is SGHAT and CDR2 FQDESV (reference sequence). The CDR3 is 13 residues long. The CDR3 reads CASSLGPPYEQYF.

V is TRBV28 and J is TRBJ1-4; TCRdb calls TRBD1, which cannot be checked without DNA. The CDR3 totals 13 residues. The germline V gene encodes CDR1 MDHEN and CDR2 SYDVKM. The CDR3 is CASAGFTNEKLFF.